The T cell receptor (beta chain) under discussion was sequenced for a study of graft-versus-host responses after intestinal transplantation (dated by TCRdb to the early 2020s). Study-level background: Recipients received multivisceral, liver-intestinal, or isolated intestinal transplants. To identify alloreactive clones, pre-transplant mixed lymphocyte reaction products were sequenced and compared with unstimulated pre-transplant donor and recipient T cells. Rather than going through the commercial service, samples from a few later patients were sequenced in-house on an Illumina MiSeq and processed with MiXCR. All recipients received anti-thymocyte globulin induction followed by maintenance tacrolimus and steroids for three to four years. Of the 20 to 30 intestinal transplant recipients enrolled in the cohort, one of whom was a retransplant, 3 patients without pretransplant specimens were excluded. After intestinal transplantation, graft-versus-host and host-versus-graft alloreactive T cell clones were followed in the graft, circulation and bone marrow using bulk TCR-beta CDR3 sequencing. Donor T cell macrochimerism was defined as a peak of at least 4% donor T cells among recipient peripheral blood mononuclear cells. Points the paper makes about the study in general: Early after transplant, peak levels of circulating GvH clones were found to be associated with declines in HvG clones. GvH clones were found in recipient bone marrow, and some of the GvH clones appeared earlier in ileal mucosa or blood, which is consistent with an intestinal mucosal origin. Conclusions were limited by the relatively low number and heterogeneity of intestinal transplant patients. High GvH to HvG T cell clonal ratios were observed in the allografts of patients with donor T cell macrochimerism.

Points on this clone: No cognate antigen has been identified for it. No base qualities exist here, and no much larger clone lies one base off it.

This specimen's time point label, per the study, means: cells obtained before transplantation from donor or recipient. CD3+CD4+ and CD3+CD8+ populations were FACS-sorted from unstimulated pre-transplant donor and recipient cells taken from spleen or lymph nodes. Library prep was done by the immunoSEQ multiplex PCR assay. For most patients, genomic DNA was isolated with the Qiagen DNeasy Blood and Tissue Kit and sent frozen to Adaptive Biotechnologies for TCR sequencing. Adaptive Biotechnologies carried out high-throughput TCR-beta CDR3 sequencing of genomic DNA for most patients. The study's own analysis went as follows. TCR sequencing data for roughly 17 patients were retrieved from Adaptive's ImmunoSEQ software; a few other patients were processed with MiXCR and VDJtools. To correct CD4 versus CD8 sorting errors, sequences present in both subsets at a frequency ratio below 5:1 were removed. CDR3 nucleotide sequences shared by donor and recipient were removed because the origin of these sequences could not be assigned. To count as alloreactive, a clone needed at least 2-fold expansion over unstimulated cells and a minimum CFSE-low frequency of 0.002% (template counts) or 0.001% (read counts). A clone was considered mappable if detected in the sequenced pre-transplant spleen, lymph node, or MLR CFSE-low populations of the donor or recipient. Cumulative frequency of alloreactive clones was calculated as a percentage of all sequences weighted by copy number. TCRdb carries this immuneACCESS record with in-frame sequences only. Its versions omit some clonotypes, under half of them owing to an unresolved V gene in the studies checked, with the rest unexplained. That table is the source of V, J and clone size, and D and trimming were worked out from the DNA. In all, the sample holds 120,000 or so clones, and 85% to 95% of those were seen once. The ten most abundant clones make up around 0.49% of the sample.

Inclusive of the bounding cysteine and phenylalanine, the CDR3 is 14 residues long. Just CDR3 DNA is preserved here, 42 bases in frame from base 1. For CDR1 and CDR2, the germline V gene lists SQVTM and ANQGSEA. V is pared back by 6 bases and J by 2 bases, with 17 bases lying between the germline termini. The chain was built from TRBV29-1 and TRBJ2-7; the D gene is perhaps TRBD1 or TRBD2, as each covers 5 bases. This sequence was found in a human donor who received an intestinal transplant. Sequences were derived from unstimulated CD8+ T cells sorted from spleen or lymph node cells, sampled before intestinal transplant. At the DNA level, the sequence is TGCAGCGTCTATACCGGGACCCACACCTACGAGCAGTACTTC. This yields the protein CSVYTGTHTYEQYF.